The present TCR beta chain was sequenced within a study of blood T cell repertoires in COVID-19. Across the study: Sites in the United States, Italy and Spain provided acute and convalescent COVID-19 samples. Sources were T cells, B-cell-depleted T cells, or PBMCs; the material itself was cDNA or gDNA.

Source study methods: Estimation of nucleated cell counts was performed using reference gene primer amplification. Some clones are missing from TCRdb's copy, which holds only in-frame ones; the method was immunoSEQ multiplex PCR. V and J calls plus clone size are reproduced from that table; the DNA served to infer D and trimming. The sample records 230,000 or so clones, nearly 90% being singletons. The Seattle patients joined while their infection was active and were tracked longitudinally afterward. In germline, CDR1 is SNHLY, CDR2 FYNNEI. The CDR3 has 14 amino acids. Trimming pared 7 bases from V and 5 bases from J, leaving 17 bases between.

The sample comprised peripheral blood. This sequence was found in a woman in her fifties or sixties with COVID-19, enrolled during active disease. V gene TRBV2 combines with J gene TRBJ1-2; D is undetermined. In nucleotides, the CDR3 is TGTGCCAGCACCCGAGGGTCCCGGCGGTATGGCTACACCTTC. Its protein product is CASTRGSRRYGYTF. The entire variable domain, with the rest obtained from reference TRBV2 and TRBJ1-2, is as follows: EPEVTQTPSHQVTQMGQEVILRCVPISNHLYFYWYRQILGQKVEFLVSFYNNEISEKSEIFDDQFSVERPDGSNFTLKIRSTKLEDSAMYFCASTRGSRRYGYTFGSGTRLTVV.